This T cell receptor beta chain is from a study of blood T cell repertoires in COVID-19. Study details: PBMCs, B-cell-depleted T cells, or T cells provided the cDNA or gDNA that made up the material.

Assay used: immunoSEQ multiplex PCR; TCRdb lists only in-frame clones, some missing. The sample shows about 160,000 clones, about 80% of them seen only once. This receptor was identified in a woman between 35 and 50 years old with COVID-19, enrolled during active disease. The sequencing sample was made of peripheral blood.

CDR3: CATSRDRGRYEQYV. The DNA of the CDR3 is TGTGCCACCAGCAGAGACAGGGGGCGCTACGAGCAGTACGTC. This chain links TRBV15 with TRBJ2-7; TRBD1 matches 8 bases. The trim removed 0 bases at V and 3 bases at J, leaving 1 base unmatched. Germline-derived CDR1 and CDR2 are LNHNV and YYDKDF (reference sequence). The CDR3 length is 14 residues.